Below are 5 T cell receptor beta chains sequenced from a single sample in a study of shared clonotypes between healthy human individuals. Here immunoSEQ multiplex PCR was the method, and the copy in TCRdb shows in-frame clones only, minus some. The sample contains about 1 million clones, 60% to 80% of which appear only once. The sample comprised memory CD4+ T cells sorted from blood. Subset denoted: CD45RA-negative fraction. The receptors come from a man younger than 35 in good health.

The V and J genes are TRBV7-9 and TRBJ2-7; TRBD1 might be the D (5 bases). The CDR3 spans 14 residues. Per germline, CDR1 SEHNR and CDR2 FQNEAQ (reference sequence). V lost 6 bases to trimming and J lost 0 bases, with 12 bases between them. The DNA of the CDR3 is TGTGCCAGCAGTTCCGACAGACCCTCCTACGAGCAGTACTTC. Amino acids: CASSSDRPSYEQYF.

The rearrangement links TRBV19 to TRBJ2-6; D is unresolved. The V and J ends lost 7 bases and 0 bases respectively, with 10 bases between them. This CDR3 has 15 residues. The germline V gene encodes CDR1 LNHDA and CDR2 SQIVND (reference sequence). The CDR3 here is CASTPQRSGANVLTF. The CDR3 DNA follows: TGTGCCAGTACCCCTCAGCGCTCTGGGGCCAACGTCCTGACTTTC.

V gene TRBV6-6 combines with J gene TRBJ2-1; the D is unclear. V was pared by 2 bases and J by 7 bases, with 6 bases between. Germline V gene lookup returns CDR1 MNHNY and CDR2 SVGAGI (reference sequence). The CDR3 extends over 12 amino acids. As DNA, the CDR3 is TGTGCCAGCAGTTACCCCGAAAATGAGCAGTTCTTC. This sequence encodes CASSYPENEQFF.

The chain has TRBV29-1 and TRBJ2-5; 7 bases agree with TRBD1. The CDR3 spans 12 residues. Germline CDR1 reads SQVTM; CDR2 reads ANQGSEA. J gave up 3 bases and V 5 bases, and 3 bases lay outside the gene matches. The CDR3, as DNA: TGCAGCGTTTCCGGACAGGAAGAGACCCAGTACTTC. Translation gives CSVSGQEETQYF.

The gene calls are TRBV7-2 and TRBJ2-5; possible D gene TRBD1, 5 bases. The CDR3 loop spans 13 amino acids. V was trimmed by 5 bases and J by 1 base, leaving 8 bases between them. Germline V gene data show CDR1 as SGHTA and CDR2 as FQGNSA. This CDR3 reads CASSRQLQETQYF. CDR3 sequence (DNA): TGTGCCAGCAGCCGACAGCTCCAAGAGACCCAGTACTTC.